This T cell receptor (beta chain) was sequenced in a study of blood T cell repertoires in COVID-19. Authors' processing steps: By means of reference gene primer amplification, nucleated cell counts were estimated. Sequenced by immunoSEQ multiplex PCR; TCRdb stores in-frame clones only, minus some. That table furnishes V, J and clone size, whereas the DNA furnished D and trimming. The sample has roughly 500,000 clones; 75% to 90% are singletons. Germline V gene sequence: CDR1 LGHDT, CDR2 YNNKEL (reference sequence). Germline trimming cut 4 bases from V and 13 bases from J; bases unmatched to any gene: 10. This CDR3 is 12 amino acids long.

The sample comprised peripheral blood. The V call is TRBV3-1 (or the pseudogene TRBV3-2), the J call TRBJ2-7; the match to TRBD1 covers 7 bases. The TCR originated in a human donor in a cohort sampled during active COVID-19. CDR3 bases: TGTGCCAGCAGCCGCTCCGGGACAGTCTTCTACTTC. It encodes CASSRSGTVFYF.